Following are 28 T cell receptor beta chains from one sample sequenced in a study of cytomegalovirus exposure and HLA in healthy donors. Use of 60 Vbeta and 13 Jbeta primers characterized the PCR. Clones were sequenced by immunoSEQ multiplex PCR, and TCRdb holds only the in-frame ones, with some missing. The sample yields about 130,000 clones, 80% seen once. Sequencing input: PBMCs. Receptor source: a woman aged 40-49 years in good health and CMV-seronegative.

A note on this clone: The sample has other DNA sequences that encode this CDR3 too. The CDR3 sequence: CASSGDSNSPLHF. In nucleotides, the CDR3 is TGTGCCAGCAGCGGGGACAGTAATTCACCCCTCCACTTT. The chain uses TRBV9 and TRBJ1-6, with TRBD1 matching over 7 bases. The CDR3 is 13 residues long. Germline V gene data show CDR1 as SGDLS and CDR2 as YYNGEE. With V trimmed by 3 bases and J by 6 bases, 0 bases remained unmatched.

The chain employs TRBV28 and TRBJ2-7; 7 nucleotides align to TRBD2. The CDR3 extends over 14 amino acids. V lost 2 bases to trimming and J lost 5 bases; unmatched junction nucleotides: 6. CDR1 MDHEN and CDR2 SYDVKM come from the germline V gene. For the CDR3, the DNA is TGTGCCAGCAGTTTAGCGGGAGTGGTCCACGAGCAGTACTTC. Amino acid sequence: CASSLAGVVHEQYF.

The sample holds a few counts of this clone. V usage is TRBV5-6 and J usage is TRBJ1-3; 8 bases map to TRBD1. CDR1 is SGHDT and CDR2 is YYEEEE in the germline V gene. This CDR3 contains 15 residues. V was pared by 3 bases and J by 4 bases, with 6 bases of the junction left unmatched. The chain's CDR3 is CASSSPGGPGNTIYF. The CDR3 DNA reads TGTGCCAGCAGCTCGCCAGGGGGCCCCGGAAACACCATATATTTT.

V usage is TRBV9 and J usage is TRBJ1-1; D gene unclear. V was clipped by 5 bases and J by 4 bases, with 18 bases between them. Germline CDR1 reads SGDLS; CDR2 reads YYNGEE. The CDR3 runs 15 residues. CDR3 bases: TGTGCCAGCAGTCGATCCGGGGTTTACGGCACTGAAGCTTTCTTT. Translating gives CASSRSGVYGTEAFF.

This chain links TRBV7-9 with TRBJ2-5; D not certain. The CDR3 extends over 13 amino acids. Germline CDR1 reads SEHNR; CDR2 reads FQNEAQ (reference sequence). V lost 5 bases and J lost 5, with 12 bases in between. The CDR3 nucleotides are TGTGCCAGCAGCCCGACTGGTACGGAGACCCAGTACTTC. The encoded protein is CASSPTGTETQYF.

DNA of the CDR3: TGTGCCAGCAGGGAACCGGGACAGGGGGGCTATGGCTACACCTTC. Amino acid sequence: CASREPGQGGYGYTF. J is TRBJ1-2 and V is TRBV6-5, with 11 nucleotides matching TRBD1. This CDR3 has 15 amino acids. The trim removed 6 bases at V and 4 bases at J, leaving 7 bases unmatched. Germline CDR1 is MNHEY and CDR2 is SVGAGI.

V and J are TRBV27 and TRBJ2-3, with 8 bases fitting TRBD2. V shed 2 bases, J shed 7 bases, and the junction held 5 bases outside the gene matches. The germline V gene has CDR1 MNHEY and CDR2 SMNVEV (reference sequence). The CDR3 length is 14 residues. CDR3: CASSLSGGIHTQYF. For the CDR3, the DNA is TGTGCCAGCAGTTTAAGCGGGGGCATACATACGCAGTATTTT.

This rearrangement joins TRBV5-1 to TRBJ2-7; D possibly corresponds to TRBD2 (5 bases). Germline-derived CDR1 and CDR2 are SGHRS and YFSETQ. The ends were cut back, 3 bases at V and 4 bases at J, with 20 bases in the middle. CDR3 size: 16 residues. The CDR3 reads CASSYGLTRTLYEQYF. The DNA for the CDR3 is TGCGCCAGCAGCTACGGACTCACTCGTACCCTTTACGAGCAGTACTTC.

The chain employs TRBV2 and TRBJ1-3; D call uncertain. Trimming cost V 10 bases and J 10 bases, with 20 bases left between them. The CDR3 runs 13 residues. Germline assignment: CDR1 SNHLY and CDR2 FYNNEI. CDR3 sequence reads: CATRSIGEWTIYF. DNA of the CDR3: TGTGCCACAAGAAGTATCGGGGAGTGGACCATATATTTT.

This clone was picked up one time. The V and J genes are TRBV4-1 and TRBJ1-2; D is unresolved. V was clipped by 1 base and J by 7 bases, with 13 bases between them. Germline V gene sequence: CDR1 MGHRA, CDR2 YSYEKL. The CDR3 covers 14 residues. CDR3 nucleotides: TGCGCCAGCAGCCAAGTGGCGGGGTCGGTTGGCTACACCTTC. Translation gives CASSQVAGSVGYTF.

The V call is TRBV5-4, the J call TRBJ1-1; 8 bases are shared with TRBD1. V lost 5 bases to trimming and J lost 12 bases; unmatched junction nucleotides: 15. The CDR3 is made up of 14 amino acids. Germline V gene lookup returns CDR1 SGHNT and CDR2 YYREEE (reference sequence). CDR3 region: CASSLGQGRQKTFF. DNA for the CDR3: TGTGCCAGCAGTCTCGGACAGGGTAGACAGAAAACTTTCTTT.

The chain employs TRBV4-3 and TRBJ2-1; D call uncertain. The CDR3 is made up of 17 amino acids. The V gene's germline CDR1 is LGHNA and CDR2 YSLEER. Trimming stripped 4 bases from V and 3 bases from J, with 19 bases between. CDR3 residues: CASSPQGRLTVYNEQFF. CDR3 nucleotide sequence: TGCGCCAGCAGCCCCCAAGGTCGACTGACCGTCTACAATGAGCAGTTCTTC.

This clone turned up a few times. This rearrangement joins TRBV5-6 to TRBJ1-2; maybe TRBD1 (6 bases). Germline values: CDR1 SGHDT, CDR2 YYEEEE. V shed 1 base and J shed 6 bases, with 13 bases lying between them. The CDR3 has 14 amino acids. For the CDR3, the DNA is TGTGCCAGCAGCTTGTGGGGGCGCAAAGATGGCTACACCTTC. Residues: CASSLWGRKDGYTF.

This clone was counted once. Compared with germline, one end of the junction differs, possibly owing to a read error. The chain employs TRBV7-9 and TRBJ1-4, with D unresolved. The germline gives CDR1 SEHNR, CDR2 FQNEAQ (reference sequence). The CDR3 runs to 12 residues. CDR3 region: CSSSFFEEKLFF. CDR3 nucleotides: TGTTCCAGCAGCTTTTTTGAGGAAAAACTGTTTTTT.

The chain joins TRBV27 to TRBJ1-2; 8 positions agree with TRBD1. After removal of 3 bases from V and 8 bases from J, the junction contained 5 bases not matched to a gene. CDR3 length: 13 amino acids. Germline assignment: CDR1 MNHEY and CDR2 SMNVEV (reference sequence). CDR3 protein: CASSFQGAWGYTF. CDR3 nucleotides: TGTGCCAGCAGTTTTCAGGGGGCATGGGGCTACACCTTC.

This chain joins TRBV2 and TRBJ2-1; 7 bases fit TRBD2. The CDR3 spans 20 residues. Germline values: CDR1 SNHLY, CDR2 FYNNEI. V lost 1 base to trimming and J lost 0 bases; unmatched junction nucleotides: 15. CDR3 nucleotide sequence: TGTGCCAGCAGTGAAGGAGGGTCTAGCGGCTTTGGAAGCTCCTACAATGAGCAGTTCTTC. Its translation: CASSEGGSSGFGSSYNEQFF. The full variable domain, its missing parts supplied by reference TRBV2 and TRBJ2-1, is EPEVTQTPSHQVTQMGQEVILRCVPISNHLYFYWYRQILGQKVEFLVSFYNNEISEKSEIFDDQFSVERPDGSNFTLKIRSTKLEDSAMYFCASSEGGSSGFGSSYNEQFFGPGTRLTVL.

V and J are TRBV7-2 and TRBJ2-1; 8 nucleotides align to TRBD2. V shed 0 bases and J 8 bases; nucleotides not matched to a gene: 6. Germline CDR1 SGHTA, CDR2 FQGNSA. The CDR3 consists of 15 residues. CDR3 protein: CASSLAASGLDEQFF. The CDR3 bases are TGTGCCAGCAGCTTAGCTGCTAGCGGGTTAGATGAGCAGTTCTTC.

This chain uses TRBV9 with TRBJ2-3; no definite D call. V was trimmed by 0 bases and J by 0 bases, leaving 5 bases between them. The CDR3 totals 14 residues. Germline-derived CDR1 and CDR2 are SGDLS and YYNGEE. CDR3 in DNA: TGTGCCAGCAGCGTAGATTCGAGCACAGATACGCAGTATTTT. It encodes CASSVDSSTDTQYF.

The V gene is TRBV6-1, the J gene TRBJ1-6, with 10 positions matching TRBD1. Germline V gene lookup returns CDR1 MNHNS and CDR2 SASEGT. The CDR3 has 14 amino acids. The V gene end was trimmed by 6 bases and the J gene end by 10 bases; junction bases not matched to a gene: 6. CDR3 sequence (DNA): TGTGCCAGCAGCCCAGACAGGGGGCGGTCACCCCTCCACTTT. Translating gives CASSPDRGRSPLHF.

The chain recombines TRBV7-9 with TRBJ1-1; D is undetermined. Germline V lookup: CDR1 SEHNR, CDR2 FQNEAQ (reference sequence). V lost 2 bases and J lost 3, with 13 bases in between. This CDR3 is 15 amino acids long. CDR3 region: CASSLKYEGDTEAFF. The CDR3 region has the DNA TGTGCCAGCAGCTTAAAGTACGAGGGCGACACTGAAGCTTTCTTT.

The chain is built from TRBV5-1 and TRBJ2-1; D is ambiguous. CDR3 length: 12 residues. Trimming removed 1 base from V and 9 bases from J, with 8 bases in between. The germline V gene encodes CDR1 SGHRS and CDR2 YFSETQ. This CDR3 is CASSLSFREQFF. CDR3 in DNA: TGCGCCAGCAGCTTGTCGTTCCGTGAGCAGTTCTTC.

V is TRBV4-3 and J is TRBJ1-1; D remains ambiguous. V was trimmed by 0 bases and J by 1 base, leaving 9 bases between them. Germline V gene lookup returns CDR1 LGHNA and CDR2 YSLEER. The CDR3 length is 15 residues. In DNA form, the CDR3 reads TGCGCCAGCAGCCAAGATTCCAGAACGAACACTGAAGCTTTCTTT. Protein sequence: CASSQDSRTNTEAFF.

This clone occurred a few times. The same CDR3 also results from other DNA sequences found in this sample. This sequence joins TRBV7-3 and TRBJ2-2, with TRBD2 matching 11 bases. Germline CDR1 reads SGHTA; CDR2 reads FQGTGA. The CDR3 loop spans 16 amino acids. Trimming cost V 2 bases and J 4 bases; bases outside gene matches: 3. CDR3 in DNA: TGTGCCAGCAGCTTAGGTCTAGCGGGGGGCACCGGGGAGCTGTTTTTT. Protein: CASSLGLAGGTGELFF. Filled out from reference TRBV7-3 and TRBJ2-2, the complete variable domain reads GAGVSQTPSNKVTEKGKYVELRCDPISGHTALYWYRQSLGQGPEFLIYFQGTGAADDSGLPNDRFFAVRPEGSVSTLKIQRTERGDSAVYLCASSLGLAGGTGELFFGEGSRLTVL.

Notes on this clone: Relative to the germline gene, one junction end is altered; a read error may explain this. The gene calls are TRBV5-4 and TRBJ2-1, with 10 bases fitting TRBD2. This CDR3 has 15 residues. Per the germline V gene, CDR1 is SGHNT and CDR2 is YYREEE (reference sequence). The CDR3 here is CPSSSGLAVYNEQFF. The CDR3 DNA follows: TGTCCCAGCAGCTCCGGACTAGCGGTTTACAATGAGCAGTTCTTC.

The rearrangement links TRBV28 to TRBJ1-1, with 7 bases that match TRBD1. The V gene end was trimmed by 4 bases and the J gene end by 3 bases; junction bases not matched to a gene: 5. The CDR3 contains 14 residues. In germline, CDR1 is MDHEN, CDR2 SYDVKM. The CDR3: CASSYLQGDTEAFF. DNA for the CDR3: TGTGCCAGCAGTTACCTTCAGGGGGACACTGAAGCTTTCTTT.

In nucleotides, the CDR3 is TGCAGCGTTTTATTCCCTGGGGCCAACGTCCTGACTTTC. It translates to CSVLFPGANVLTF. The gene calls are TRBV29-1 and TRBJ2-6, with D unresolved. This CDR3 has 13 amino acids. V was clipped by 5 bases and J by 2 bases, with 7 bases between them. Germline lookup yields CDR1 SQVTM and CDR2 ANQGSEA.

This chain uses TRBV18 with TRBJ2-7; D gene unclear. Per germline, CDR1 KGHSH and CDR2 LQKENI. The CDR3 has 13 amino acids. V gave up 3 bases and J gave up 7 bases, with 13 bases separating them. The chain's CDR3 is CASSPGRPQEQYF. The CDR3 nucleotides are TGTGCCAGCTCACCTGGGCGACCCCAGGAGCAGTACTTC.

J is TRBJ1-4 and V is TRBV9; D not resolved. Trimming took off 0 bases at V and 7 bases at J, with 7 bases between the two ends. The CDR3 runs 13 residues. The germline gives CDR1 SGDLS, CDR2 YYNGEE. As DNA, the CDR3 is TGTGCCAGCAGCGTAGCCCCGGGTGAAAAACTGTTTTTT. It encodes CASSVAPGEKLFF.